This T cell receptor (beta chain) came from a study of T cell responses to AZD1222 COVID-19 vaccine. Study findings and constraints: White British donors predominated, females outnumbered males, and clonal diversity was possibly underestimated. Close to half of spike-specific TCRs reportedly recognize unmutated variant regions. Spike-specific TCR breadth and depth went up after people got two AZD1222 doses.

This clone was detected once. Its antigen is as yet unknown. This CDR3 has 13 residues. V trimming: 7 bases; J trimming: 5 bases; junction bases outside the gene matches: 3. Profiled with immunoSEQ multiplex PCR; TCRdb holds only in-frame clones, not every one. In the table there are approximately 110,000 clones, nearly 90% of which are singletons. The sequencing here drew on peripheral blood, taken 28 days after the second AZD1222 dose. This sequence originates from an adult who received the AZD1222 COVID-19 vaccine. The V call is TRBV12-3 or TRBV12-4, the J call TRBJ1-5, with TRBD1 matching 9 bases. The CDR3, as DNA: TGTGCCAGCAAAACAGGGGGCGATCAGCCCCAGCATTTT. Protein sequence: CASKTGGDQPQHF.